This is a list of T cell receptor beta chains from one sample in a study of blood T cells in healthy people across ages. Using its own MiXCR run on the 5' RACE reads, TCRdb lists one record per CDR3 protein. Seen here are roughly 730,000 distinct CDR3 sequences, 45% to 70% observed once, and the top ten hold 20% to 30%. The sample taken for sequencing was blood. Receptor source: a man aged 40-49 years in good health. Each CDR3 is given with its conserved first and last residue. The D gene is left open where the match is weak. A clone size is listed for some rows: how often the clone was seen (once, few, many), or a class if it is expanded.

size | J | D | V | DNA | CDR3
- | TRBJ1-1 | TRBD1 | TRBV7-2 | TGTGCCAGCAGCGAAGACAGGGGGAACACTGAAGCTTTCTTT | CASSEDRGNTEAFF
- | TRBJ2-3 | - | TRBV7-9 | TGTGCCAGCAGCTTAGAGGGGCAGACAGATACGCAGTATTTT | CASSLEGQTDTQYF
- | TRBJ2-3 | TRBD2 | TRBV7-2 | TGTGCCAGCAGCTTAGAGACTAGCGGGACCCTGGGGCAGTATTTT | CASSLETSGTLGQYF
- | TRBJ2-2 | - | TRBV7-9 | TGTGCCAGCAGCCGGACTGTCGAGAACACCGGGGAGCTGTTTTTT | CASSRTVENTGELFF
- | TRBJ2-5 | TRBD1 | TRBV6-1 | TGTGCCAGCAGGGAAGGACAGGTCCAAGAGACCCAGTACTTC | CASREGQVQETQYF
- | TRBJ1-1 | - | TRBV19 | TGTACCAGTAGTATAGGGAACAGGAACACTGAAGCTTTCTTT | CTSSIGNRNTEAFF
- | TRBJ2-1 | TRBD2 | TRBV7-6 | TGTGCCAGCAGCTTGTTCAATCAGGGAGGGACGAATGAGCAGTTCTTC | CASSLFNQGGTNEQFF
few | TRBJ2-3 | TRBD2 | TRBV15 | TGTGCCACCAGCAGAGATGCGGGAGTTTGGGGGTCTAGCACAGATACGCAGTATTTT | CATSRDAGVWGSSTDTQYF
- | TRBJ1-6 | TRBD1 | TRBV7-8 | TGTGCCAGCAACACAGACAGGGTCGACTCACCCCTCCACTTT | CASNTDRVDSPLHF
few | TRBJ1-2 | - | TRBV11-2 | TGTGCCAGCAGCTTGGGTTTAGGGTATGGCTACACCTTC | CASSLGLGYGYTF
- | TRBJ1-2 | - | TRBV28 | TGTGCCACCAACAGCTATGGCTACACCTTC | CATNSYGYTF
- | TRBJ2-1 | TRBD2 | TRBV20-1 | TGCAGTGCTAGAGACCTCGGCGGGAGTTTAAATGAGCAGTTCTTC | CSARDLGGSLNEQFF
many | TRBJ2-7 | - | TRBV4-2 | TGTGCCAGCAGCCAAGGAGGGGAATCTGTTTTAAGCTACGAGCAGTACTTC | CASSQGGESVLSYEQYF
few | TRBJ2-3 | - | TRBV29-1 | TGCAGCCTTCGGGCGGCGGCCTCTAGCACAGATACGCAGTATTTT | CSLRAAASSTDTQYF
- | TRBJ2-7 | - | TRBV4-3 | TGCGCCAGCAGCCAAGGGGCCGGAGGGAATCAGCAGTACTTC | CASSQGAGGNQQYF
many | TRBJ2-5 | - | TRBV7-2 | TGTGCCAGCAGCACCCAAACCGGTGAGACCCAGTACTTC | CASSTQTGETQYF
once | TRBJ1-1 | - | TRBV4-2 | TGTGCCAGCAGCCAAGTGAGGGGGGGTAGGCCTGAAGCTTTCTTT | CASSQVRGGRPEAFF
few | TRBJ2-7 | TRBD2 | TRBV27 | TGTGCCAGCAGTTTATCAGCGGGAGAGATCTACGAGCAGTACTTC | CASSLSAGEIYEQYF
few | TRBJ2-5 | - | TRBV7-2 | TGTGCCAGCAGGGGGCCTGGAGAGACCCAGTACTTC | CASRGPGETQYF
- | TRBJ2-4 | - | TRBV9 | TGTGCCAGCAGCGCGTTAAATGGGGAGGACAAAAACATTCAGTACTTC | CASSALNGEDKNIQYF
- | TRBJ2-5 | - | TRBV14 | TGTGCCAGCAGCCTTGGGGGGAAGCACCAAGAGACCCAGTACTTC | CASSLGGKHQETQYF
few | TRBJ2-4 | TRBD1 | TRBV5-1 | TGCGCCAGCAGCCAGGGGGTTCTGTGGGCCAAAAACATTCAGTACTTC | CASSQGVLWAKNIQYF
- | TRBJ2-5 | - | TRBV29-1 | TGCAGCGTATCAGGGGGAGGGACGATCGGAGAGACCCAGTACTTC | CSVSGGGTIGETQYF
few | TRBJ1-2 | - | TRBV2 | TGTGCCAGCAGTCAGTATACAGGTTCCTATGGCTACACCTTC | CASSQYTGSYGYTF
- | TRBJ1-1 | - | TRBV10-2 | TGCGCCAGCAGTGAGTCCATAGGGGGTCTGAACACTGAAGCTTTCTTT | CASSESIGGLNTEAFF
- | TRBJ1-1 | - | TRBV2 | TGTGCCAGCAGTGAAAAAGGGACTGAAGCTTTCTTT | CASSEKGTEAFF
few | TRBJ2-3 | - | TRBV14 | TGTGCCAGCAGCCAAGACAGGGGAGGAGGGACCGATACGCAGTATTTT | CASSQDRGGGTDTQYF
- | TRBJ2-5 | - | TRBV20-1 | TGCAGTGCTACGCACGCGGAGGGGATGAAGACCCAGTACTTC | CSATHAEGMKTQYF
- | TRBJ2-5 | - | TRBV7-4 | TGTGCCAGCAGCGTGAAGACCCAGTACTTC | CASSVKTQYF
- | TRBJ2-7 | - | TRBV21-1 | TGTGCCAGCAGCAAAAGTAGACAGGGGCCCTACGAGCAGTACTTC | CASSKSRQGPYEQYF
few | TRBJ2-5 | TRBD1 | TRBV24-1 | TGTGCCACCAGTGATGTGGGACAGCAAGAGACCCAGTACTTC | CATSDVGQQETQYF
- | TRBJ1-1 | - | TRBV6-2/TRBV6-3 | TGTGCCAGCAGTTACCGCCCGCCCCGCTCCGGGACGAGTGTTGGTTTCTTT | CASSYRPPRSGTSVGFF
- | TRBJ2-7 | - | TRBV11-3 | TGTGCCAGCAGCTTAAGAAGCGGACGCACCTACGAGCAGTACTTC | CASSLRSGRTYEQYF
few | TRBJ1-1 | - | TRBV11-2 | TGTGCCAGCAGCTTAGCCGGTTTCGGCACTGAAGCTTTCTTT | CASSLAGFGTEAFF
few | TRBJ2-1 | - | TRBV27 | TGTGCCAGCAGTCCTGAAGCAGACCCAACCTCCTACAATGAGCAGTTCTTC | CASSPEADPTSYNEQFF
few | TRBJ1-2 | - | TRBV6-1 | TGTGCCAGCAGTGAAGCCGGGAGTCGTGTCTATGGCTACACCTTC | CASSEAGSRVYGYTF
few | TRBJ2-4 | - | TRBV27 | TGTGCCAGCGTCAACCCCGAGCTGGCCAAAAACATTCAGTACTTC | CASVNPELAKNIQYF
few | TRBJ2-1 | - | TRBV4-1 | TGCGCCAGCAGCCAAGATCCTAGCGTAGCCTACAATGAGCAGTTCTTC | CASSQDPSVAYNEQFF
few | TRBJ2-1 | TRBD2 | TRBV10-3 | TGTGCCATCAGTCCCCCGGGTAGCGGGTACAATGAGCAGTTCTTC | CAISPPGSGYNEQFF
few | TRBJ1-6 | - | TRBV27 | TGTGCCAGCAGTTTAATGGCGAGAGGGGAATCACCCCTCCACTTT | CASSLMARGESPLHF
- | TRBJ2-3 | - | TRBV7-6 | TGTGCCAGCAGCCCCCAAATTATTCCAGATACGCAGTATTTT | CASSPQIIPDTQYF